This T cell receptor beta chain was obtained from a study of post-analysis software for immune sequencing data. As for the study in general: The disease courses covered relapsing-remitting, secondary progressive and progressive-relapsing multiple sclerosis. Regarding the study as a whole: Normalized Chao1 diversity was significantly reduced in patients versus controls. TRBV segments more frequent in patients than in controls numbered roughly 5 and included TRBV5-6, TRBV5-1 and TRBV20-1. Co-batched samples clustered tightly together by F measure.

Trimming removed 4 bases from V and 5 bases from J, with 24 bases in between. The CDR3 is 17 residues long. Germline V gene lookup returns CDR1 LGHNA and CDR2 YNFKEQ. Sequencing libraries made from TCR beta cDNA carried unique molecular identifiers. When about 1 to 11 million T cells were used, they gave about 550,000 cDNA molecules. TCRdb re-derived calls from the PCR reads in MiXCR, one entry per CDR3 protein. The sample includes about 540,000 distinct CDR3 sequences, around a third of them seen just once. Comments on this clonotype: Its cognate antigen is unknown.

This TCR came from a girl between 2 and 17 years old with multiple sclerosis. The chain is built from TRBV4-2 and TRBJ2-7; maybe TRBD1 (6 bases). Sequencing used blood. CDR3 protein: CASSLLPPTGRVDEQYF. The CDR3 region has the DNA TGTGCCAGCAGCCTCCTTCCCCCTACAGGGCGGGTTGACGAGCAGTACTTC.